The 15 T cell receptor beta chains below all came from one sample that was sequenced in a study of regulatory T cells in long-lasting Graves disease. Indicated time point: newly diagnosed GD, antithyroid drugs for less than 3 months. Following extraction of RNA from PBMCs, that RNA was used to make the TCR library. TCR beta libraries were built with iRepertoire HTBI primers and Arm-PCR of CDR3 regions. TCRdb recomputed calls from the multiplex PCR reads with MiXCR, one row per CDR3 protein. The sample includes about 210,000 distinct CDR3 sequences, roughly 18% seen only once; the top ten take 12%. This same sample was also taken into another study, of T cells in Graves' hyperthyroidism and ophthalmopathy.

Sequences were derived from peripheral blood mononuclear cells (PBMCs), sampled at new diagnosis, from a patient treated with antithyroid drugs. Every receptor here comes from a woman in her twenties or thirties with Graves disease.

As for this clonotype: Relative to the germline gene, one junction end is altered; a read error may explain this. This chain uses TRBV7-3 with TRBJ2-7, with D perhaps assigned TRBD1 or TRBD2 (5 bases each). This CDR3 contains 15 residues. Germline assignment: CDR1 SGHTA and CDR2 FQGTGA. The CDR3 DNA reads TGTGCCAGCAGCCACCACGGGGACGGTTCCTACGAGCAGTGCTTC. Translation: CASSHHGDGSYEQCF. Together with reference TRBV7-3 and TRBJ2-7, the CDR3 gives the full variable domain: GAGVSQTPSNKVTEKGKYVELRCDPISGHTALYWYRQSLGQGPEFLIYFQGTGAADDSGLPNDRFFAVRPEGSVSTLKIQRTERGDSAVYLCASSHHGDGSYEQCFGPGTRLTVT.

This clonotype was seen repeatedly, ten times or more. J is TRBJ2-5 and V is TRBV20-1; TRBD2 matches 9 bases. The CDR3 is 15 residues long. From germline, CDR1 is DFQATT and CDR2 SNEGSKA (reference sequence). Germline trimming cut 5 bases from V and 5 bases from J; bases unmatched to any gene: 12. The CDR3 protein is CSAVRLAAMGETQYF. CDR3 DNA: TGCAGTGCTGTAAGACTAGCGGCGATGGGGGAGACCCAGTACTTC.

This clonotype was observed a handful of times. The rearrangement links TRBV4-1 to TRBJ2-7; 7 nucleotides match TRBD1. V gave up 3 bases and J gave up 3 bases; unmatched junction bases: 8. This CDR3 region has 15 residues. Germline V gene lookup returns CDR1 MGHRA and CDR2 YSYEKL. The CDR3 DNA reads as TGCGCCAGCAGCCAGCTGGGACAGCCATTCTACGAGCAGTACTTC. It specifies CASSQLGQPFYEQYF.

At least ten counts were recorded for this clonotype. The genes are TRBV6-1 and TRBJ1-5, with 9 bases aligning to TRBD1. The junction had 7 bases not matched to a gene; V was cut back by 6 bases and J by 4 bases. Per germline, CDR1 MNHNS and CDR2 SASEGT. The CDR3 sequence is 15 residues long. The CDR3: CASRTGTGSNQPQHF. The CDR3, as DNA: TGTGCCAGCAGGACCGGGACAGGGTCGAATCAGCCCCAGCATTTT.

The chain couples TRBV11-3 to TRBJ1-1; 10 bases fit TRBD1. V lost 5 bases and J lost 3; bases outside the gene matches: 15. The CDR3 loop spans 18 amino acids. The germline gives CDR1 SGHNT, CDR2 YENEEA. DNA for the CDR3: TGTGCCAGCAGCCCCTGGGACAGGGGTTACGGAGGGGACACTGAAGCTTTCTTT. Amino acid sequence: CASSPWDRGYGGDTEAFF.

The chain has TRBV28 and TRBJ2-7; 8 bases are a match to TRBD1. This CDR3 region has 14 residues. The germline CDR1 and CDR2 sequences are MDHEN and SYDVKM. The J segment lost 2 bases and the V segment lost 6 bases, leaving 6 bases of the junction unmatched. The CDR3 bases are TGTGCCAGCAGCTTGGACAGGGCCCCCTACGAGCAGTACTTC. Translated: CASSLDRAPYEQYF.

This clonotype showed up many times. This chain joins TRBV20-1 and TRBJ1-2, with 7 bases lining up with TRBD1. CDR1 DFQATT and CDR2 SNEGSKA come from the germline V gene (reference sequence). The V and J ends lost 6 bases and 4 bases, in that order; junction bases with no gene match: 8. CDR3 length: 13 amino acids. CDR3 sequence (DNA): TGCAGTGCCCAGGGGGGGTCGGGCTATGGCTACACCTTC. Its translation is CSAQGGSGYGYTF.

This clonotype has at least ten counts. The chain joins TRBV28 to TRBJ1-5; 7 bases fit TRBD1. J was trimmed by 3 bases and V by 6 bases; bases with no gene match: 5. The V gene's germline CDR1 is MDHEN and CDR2 SYDVKM. This CDR3 has 14 residues. The CDR3 region is CASRGTDYNQPQHF. CDR3 in DNA: TGTGCCAGCAGGGGGACAGACTACAATCAGCCCCAGCATTTT.

Details on this clonotype: A single base separates this from a much larger clone, so it may be a read error. The genes are TRBV5-1 and TRBJ2-5, with D uncertain. CDR1 is SGHRS and CDR2 is YFSETQ in the germline V gene. This CDR3 is 14 amino acids long. The CDR3 is CVSHLTRTQETQYF. The CDR3 coding sequence is TGCGTCAGCCACCTCACACGGACCCAAGAGACCCAGTACTTC.

The chain employs TRBV28 and TRBJ1-1; 7 positions agree with TRBD1. Germline CDR1 MDHEN, CDR2 SYDVKM. This CDR3 has 16 residues. The trim removed 3 bases at V and 0 bases at J, leaving 7 bases unmatched. Here the CDR3 DNA reads TGTGCCAGCAGTTTCAGTTTGGACAGGATGAACACTGAAGCTTTCTTT. Translating it yields CASSFSLDRMNTEAFF.

This clonotype was seen repeatedly, ten times or more. The rearrangement links TRBV11-3 to TRBJ1-4, with a possible D match to TRBD1 (5 bases). The germline V and J ends were trimmed by 1 base and 6 bases, with 18 bases remaining between them. Germline CDR1 and CDR2: SGHNT and YENEEA. The length of the CDR3 is 17 residues. CDR3 amino acids: CASSLGQGGMSDEKLFF. The CDR3 nucleotides are TGTGCCAGCAGCTTAGGTCAGGGCGGCATGTCGGATGAAAAACTGTTTTTT.

This clonotype was seen at least ten times. The junction and the germline gene differ at one end; a read error may be behind it. The chain couples TRBV11-2 to TRBJ2-3; 9 bases are a match to TRBD1. This CDR3 has 13 residues. Germline CDR1 and CDR2: SGHAT and FQNNGV. The CDR3 protein is CASSLVFGTGWDF. The CDR3, as DNA: TGTGCCAGCAGCTTAGTGTTTGGGACAGGGTGGGATTTT.

Note on this clonotype: A single base is all that separates this from a far larger clone, so a read error is likely. The conserved closing phenylalanine or tryptophan is absent in this CDR3, likely reflecting a read error. This chain links TRBV11-3 with TRBJ1-2, with D tentatively TRBD1 (6 bases). This CDR3 contains 15 residues. The V end lost 4 bases, the J end lost 3 bases, and 15 bases lay between the germline ends. Germline-derived CDR1 and CDR2 are SGHNT and YENEEA. The CDR3: CASSSGAAGYYGYTL. The CDR3 coding sequence is TGTGCCAGCAGCTCGGGGGCCGCGGGTTACTATGGCTACACCCTC.

This clonotype has at least ten counts. This chain connects TRBV24-1 to TRBJ2-2, with D perhaps being TRBD1 or TRBD2 (5 bases each). V lost 5 bases and J lost 0, with 9 bases in between. Germline V gene lookup returns CDR1 KGHDR and CDR2 SFDVKD. The CDR3 is 15 residues long. CDR3 protein: CATSARGANTGELFF. The CDR3 bases are TGTGCCACCAGTGCGAGGGGCGCGAACACCGGGGAGCTGTTTTTT.

This clonotype was found many times. The V call is TRBV7-9, the J call TRBJ2-1, with D perhaps TRBD2 (6 bases). Germline values: CDR1 SEHNR, CDR2 FQNEAQ (reference sequence). V was pared by 2 bases and J by 5 bases, with 16 bases between. The CDR3 has 16 amino acids. The CDR3 spells CASSLNDRRRDNEQFF. The CDR3 region has the DNA TGTGCCAGCAGCTTAAATGATCGCAGGAGGGACAATGAGCAGTTCTTC.